The 26 T cell receptor beta chains presented below share a single source sample, sequenced in a study of shared clonotypes between healthy human individuals. Measured with immunoSEQ multiplex PCR; TCRdb has only the in-frame clones, and not every one. Of about 610,000 clones in the sample, around 96% were seen once. Naive CD8 cells comprised CD45RO-negative, CCR7-positively selected cells, excluding terminally differentiated effector memory CD45RA+ cells. The material sequenced was naive CD8+ T cells sorted from blood. The receptors stem from a woman in her thirties in good health.

The genes are TRBV2 and TRBJ1-5; 7 bases line up with TRBD1. The CDR3 contains 17 residues. Germline trimming cut 6 bases from V and 4 bases from J; bases unmatched to any gene: 15. The germline gives CDR1 SNHLY, CDR2 FYNNEI. CDR3 loop: CASSRRSGGRGNQPQHF. CDR3 bases: TGTGCCAGCAGCCGAAGATCCGGAGGCAGGGGGAATCAGCCCCAGCATTTT.

Only a few counts were recorded for this clone. This sequence joins TRBV27 and TRBJ2-7, with a weak D call TRBD1 (6 bases). The CDR3 has 13 residues. CDR1 MNHEY and CDR2 SMNVEV come from the germline V gene (reference sequence). Trimming removed 2 bases from V and 3 bases from J, with 8 bases in between. The CDR3 reads CASSLEQGYEQYF. The CDR3 coding sequence is TGTGCCAGCAGTTTAGAACAGGGCTACGAGCAGTACTTC.

CDR3 sequence (DNA): TGTGCCAGCAGTTTAACGCTAGCCTACAATGAGCAGTTCTTC. The encoded protein is CASSLTLAYNEQFF. This chain uses TRBV28 with TRBJ2-1, with no clear D. From germline, CDR1 is MDHEN and CDR2 SYDVKM. This CDR3 is built from 14 residues. Trimming stripped 2 bases from V and 2 bases from J, with 7 bases between.

The rearrangement uses TRBV27 and TRBJ1-2, with D possibly being TRBD1 (5 bases). This CDR3 comprises 14 residues. V lost 5 bases, J lost 7 bases, and 17 bases lay in between. The V gene's germline CDR1 is MNHEY and CDR2 SMNVEV (reference sequence). CDR3 bases: TGTGCCAGCAGTCCCGGGACGGCCTTAGGTGGCTACACCTTC. Translation gives CASSPGTALGGYTF.

V gene TRBV14 combines with J gene TRBJ2-7, with 8 bases that match TRBD1. This CDR3 comprises 14 residues. V trimming: 3 bases; J trimming: 4 bases; junction bases outside the gene matches: 5. Germline loops: CDR1 SGHDN, CDR2 FVKESK. CDR3: CASSHRDRSYEQYF. For the CDR3, the DNA is TGTGCCAGCAGCCACCGGGACAGGAGTTACGAGCAGTACTTC.

The chain recombines TRBV4-2 with TRBJ1-1, with 7 nucleotides matching TRBD1. CDR3 length: 16 residues. Germline V gene lookup returns CDR1 LGHNA and CDR2 YNFKEQ. V was pared by 0 bases and J by 1 base, with 5 bases of the junction left unmatched. The CDR3 reads CASSQELGTANTEAFF. In DNA, the CDR3 is TGTGCCAGCAGCCAAGAGTTGGGGACAGCGAACACTGAAGCTTTCTTT.

This sequence joins TRBV19 and TRBJ2-5; D gene ambiguous. Trimming pared 7 bases from V and 5 bases from J, leaving 8 bases between. The germline V gene has CDR1 LNHDA and CDR2 SQIVND (reference sequence). This CDR3 has 11 residues. The DNA for the CDR3 is TGTGCCAGTACCCTCGGCGAGACCCAGTACTTC. Residues: CASTLGETQYF.

The V and J genes are TRBV5-1 and TRBJ1-2, with D maybe TRBD1 (5 bases). V was pared by 0 bases and J by 4 bases, with 7 bases between. CDR3 length: 13 amino acids. Germline lookup yields CDR1 SGHRS and CDR2 YFSETQ. The chain's CDR3 is CASSLEDTYGYTF. The CDR3 DNA reads TGCGCCAGCAGCTTGGAGGACACCTATGGCTACACCTTC.

The chain recombines TRBV19 with TRBJ2-1, with TRBD2 identical over 14 bases. CDR3 length: 18 residues. Germline-derived CDR1 and CDR2 are LNHDA and SQIVND (reference sequence). Unmatched junction bases numbered 8, after V lost 2 bases and J lost 5 bases. CDR3 DNA: TGTGCCAGTAGTATACGACTAGCGGGAGGGCCGTCTGACAATGAGCAGTTCTTC. Its protein is CASSIRLAGGPSDNEQFF.

This clone was seen more than once but under ten times. V is TRBV7-9 and J is TRBJ2-3; 8 nucleotides align to TRBD2. Germline trimming cut 0 bases from V and 1 base from J; bases unmatched to any gene: 0. Germline loops: CDR1 SEHNR, CDR2 FQNEAQ (reference sequence). The length of the CDR3 is 15 residues. The CDR3, as DNA: TGTGCCAGCAGCTTAGCTAGCGGGGGCACAGATACGCAGTATTTT. It codes for CASSLASGGTDTQYF.

This clone was counted once. This rearrangement joins TRBV28 to TRBJ1-1, with a tentative D call TRBD1 (5 bases). Germline V CDR1 and CDR2: MDHEN, SYDVKM. V was shortened by 2 bases and J by 0 bases, with 13 bases between the two germline ends. The CDR3 is 16 amino acids. DNA for the CDR3: TGTGCCAGCAGTTTAGTAAGAGGGACGGTGAACACTGAAGCTTTCTTT. Protein sequence: CASSLVRGTVNTEAFF.

The genes are TRBV2 and TRBJ2-7, with 7 bases fitting TRBD1. This CDR3 has 12 residues. J gave up 2 bases and V 6 bases, and 1 base lay outside the gene matches. Germline assignment: CDR1 SNHLY and CDR2 FYNNEI. Here the CDR3 DNA reads TGTGCCAGCAGAGGACAGGCCTACGAGCAGTACTTC. This codes for CASRGQAYEQYF. The whole variable domain, remainder taken from reference TRBV2 and TRBJ2-7, is EPEVTQTPSHQVTQMGQEVILRCVPISNHLYFYWYRQILGQKVEFLVSFYNNEISEKSEIFDDQFSVERPDGSNFTLKIRSTKLEDSAMYFCASRGQAYEQYFGPGTRLTVT.

The chain couples TRBV19 to TRBJ2-2; D remains unclear. The ends were cut back, 3 bases at V and 5 bases at J, with 7 bases in the middle. This CDR3 has 13 residues. Germline lookup yields CDR1 LNHDA and CDR2 SQIVND (reference sequence). CDR3 loop: CASSIGETGELFF. In nucleotides, the CDR3 is TGTGCCAGTAGTATTGGGGAAACCGGGGAGCTGTTTTTT. Filled out from reference TRBV19 and TRBJ2-2, the complete variable domain reads DGGITQSPKYLFRKEGQNVTLSCEQNLNHDAMYWYRQDPGQGLRLIYYSQIVNDFQKGDIAEGYSVSREKKESFPLTVTSAQKNPTAFYLCASSIGETGELFFGEGSRLTVL.

The chain links TRBV19 to TRBJ2-7, with 8 positions matching TRBD1. V shed 6 bases and J 1 base; nucleotides not matched to a gene: 8. This CDR3 comprises 15 residues. Looked up from germline, CDR1 is LNHDA and CDR2 is SQIVND (reference sequence). DNA of the CDR3: TGTGCCAGTAGCGAAACTGGGACAGGTTCCTACGAGCAGTACTTC. Translation: CASSETGTGSYEQYF.

The chain combines TRBV29-1 with TRBJ2-1; 10 nucleotides line up with TRBD2. The V and J ends lost 0 bases and 7 bases, in that order; junction bases with no gene match: 6. The CDR3 extends over 15 amino acids. Looked up from germline, CDR1 is SQVTM and CDR2 is ANQGSEA. CDR3 loop: CSVEEVTSGPNEQFF. CDR3 nucleotides: TGCAGCGTTGAAGAGGTGACTAGCGGGCCTAATGAGCAGTTCTTC.

The chain joins TRBV2 to TRBJ1-5, with D possibly being TRBD1 (5 bases). The V gene's germline CDR1 is SNHLY and CDR2 FYNNEI. V lost 6 bases and J 3 bases, leaving 18 bases between the germline ends. The CDR3 contains 16 residues. This CDR3 reads CASSPEQATYNQPQHF. The CDR3 coding sequence is TGTGCCAGCAGCCCCGAACAGGCTACTTACAATCAGCCCCAGCATTTT.

On this clone itself: Other DNA sequences in the same sample also yield this CDR3. V usage is TRBV18 and J usage is TRBJ1-1; D call uncertain. From germline, CDR1 is KGHSH and CDR2 LQKENI. The CDR3 has 12 residues. Trimming cost V 1 base and J 0 bases, with 0 bases left between them. The CDR3: CASSPLNTEAFF. DNA of the CDR3: TGTGCCAGCTCACCACTGAACACTGAAGCTTTCTTT.

V usage is TRBV27 and J usage is TRBJ1-5; D uncertain. The CDR3 spans 15 residues. CDR1 and CDR2 (germline): MNHEY, SMNVEV (reference sequence). V was pared by 2 bases and J by 3 bases, with 11 bases between. In DNA, the CDR3 is TGTGCCAGCAGTTTAGGTTATGGGCTCAATCAGCCCCAGCATTTT. Protein: CASSLGYGLNQPQHF.

As for this clone: Other nucleotide sequences in the sample specify the same CDR3. The V gene is TRBV28, the J gene TRBJ1-1; D ambiguous. V was cut by 3 bases and J by 6 bases, with 11 bases left in between. Germline lookup yields CDR1 MDHEN and CDR2 SYDVKM. The CDR3 is made up of 13 amino acids. CDR3 nucleotides: TGTGCCAGCAGTTTCCTTGGGTTGGCTGAAGCTTTCTTT. As protein: CASSFLGLAEAFF. Full variable domain (remainder filled in from reference TRBV28 and TRBJ1-1): DVKVTQSSRYLVKRTGEKVFLECVQDMDHENMFWYRQDPGLGLRLIYFSYDVKMKEKGDIPEGYSVSREKKERFSLILESASTNQTSMYLCASSFLGLAEAFFGQGTRLTVV.

The V and J genes are TRBV6-1 and TRBJ1-1; D not certain. This CDR3 region has 14 residues. With 3 bases removed from V and 4 bases from J, the gap between germline ends came to 12 bases. CDR1 and CDR2 (germline): MNHNS, SASEGT. In nucleotides, the CDR3 is TGTGCCAGCAGTGAGCGAGGGTTGGTCACTGAAGCTTTCTTT. It yields the protein CASSERGLVTEAFF.

This rearrangement joins TRBV29-1 to TRBJ2-2; 7 nucleotides agree with TRBD1. V gave up 1 base and J gave up 4 bases; unmatched junction bases: 6. The CDR3 is 15 amino acids. CDR1 SQVTM and CDR2 ANQGSEA come from the germline V gene. In DNA form, the CDR3 reads TGCAGCGTTGAAGGCGCTTGGGACAGCACCGGGGAGCTGTTTTTT. It is translated as CSVEGAWDSTGELFF.

This clone was observed a single time. The identical CDR3 is also encoded by other nucleotide sequences in the sample. The CDR3 DNA follows: TGCAGCGTTGAGGGACAGGGCACCTACGAGCAGTACTTC. Translating it yields CSVEGQGTYEQYF. This chain joins TRBV29-1 and TRBJ2-7, with 9 bases fitting TRBD1. The V gene end was trimmed by 3 bases and the J gene end by 2 bases; junction bases not matched to a gene: 2. The germline V gene has CDR1 SQVTM and CDR2 ANQGSEA. The CDR3 runs 13 residues.

The chain joins TRBV28 to TRBJ2-5; 9 nucleotides match TRBD2. Gene TRBJ2-7 matches the end of the DNA better, so the J call may be wrong. Germline V gives CDR1 MDHEN, CDR2 SYDVKM. CDR3 length equals 16 residues. The CDR3 reads CASSLLTSGRSSEQYF. CDR3 sequence (DNA): TGTGCCAGCAGTCTCTTGACTAGCGGACGTTCGAGCGAGCAGTACTTC.

The chain has TRBV4-1 and TRBJ2-7, with D tentatively TRBD1 or TRBD2 (5 bases each). Trimming left V 6 bases short and J 2 bases short, with 17 bases between. Germline V CDR1 and CDR2: MGHRA, YSYEKL. This CDR3 is built from 15 residues. CDR3 in amino acids: CASRPGAGHPYEQYF. DNA of the CDR3: TGCGCCAGCAGACCCGGGGCAGGGCACCCCTACGAGCAGTACTTC.

To note about this clone: A read error may account for a junction end that differs from germline. The same CDR3 also results from other DNA sequences found in this sample. This chain uses TRBV29-1 with TRBJ1-1; D is unresolved. CDR1 and CDR2 (germline): SQVTM, ANQGSEA. The CDR3 has 12 amino acids. The CDR3 DNA is TGTAGCGTTGAGTCCCTGAACACTGAAGCTTTCTTT. It yields the protein CSVESLNTEAFF.

The chain employs TRBV30 and TRBJ2-7, with D perhaps assigned TRBD1 or TRBD2 (5 bases each). Germline CDR1 is GTSNPN and CDR2 is SVGIG (reference sequence). This CDR3 is 14 amino acids long. Trimming shortened V by 2 bases and J by 5 bases, and 16 bases separated the two germline ends. The CDR3 nucleotides are TGTGCCTGGAGTTTGGGGCAGGGAGAAAACGAGCAGTACTTC. Protein sequence: CAWSLGQGENEQYF.